One TCR beta chain is described in this entry. These data originate in a study of early T cells in non-severe SARS-CoV-2 infection. Using its own MiXCR run on the 5' RACE reads, TCRdb lists one record per CDR3 protein. The sample records tens of thousands of distinct CDR3 sequences, less than 9.5% being singletons. CDR1 is SGHNT and CDR2 is YYREEE in the germline V gene (reference sequence). CDR3 length equals 12 residues. Trimming cost V 0 bases and J 5 bases, with 5 bases left between them. The material sequenced was whole blood. This receptor was obtained from an adult who was a healthcare worker with PCR-confirmed SARS-CoV-2 infection or an uninfected control (not recorded which). The rearrangement links TRBV5-4 to TRBJ1-2; D gene uncertain. For the CDR3, the DNA is TGTGCCAGCAGCTTGGACCAGTATGGCTACACCTTC. Protein: CASSLDQYGYTF.